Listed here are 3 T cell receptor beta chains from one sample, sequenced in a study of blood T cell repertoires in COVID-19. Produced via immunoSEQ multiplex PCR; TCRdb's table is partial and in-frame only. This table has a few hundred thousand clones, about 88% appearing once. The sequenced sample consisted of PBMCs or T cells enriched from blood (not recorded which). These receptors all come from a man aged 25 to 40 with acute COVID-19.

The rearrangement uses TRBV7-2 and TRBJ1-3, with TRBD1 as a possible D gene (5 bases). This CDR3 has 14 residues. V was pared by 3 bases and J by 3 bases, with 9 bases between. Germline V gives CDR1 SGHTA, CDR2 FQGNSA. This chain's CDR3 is CASSFFGGGNTIYF. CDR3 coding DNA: TGTGCCAGCAGCTTCTTCGGGGGTGGAAACACCATATATTTT.

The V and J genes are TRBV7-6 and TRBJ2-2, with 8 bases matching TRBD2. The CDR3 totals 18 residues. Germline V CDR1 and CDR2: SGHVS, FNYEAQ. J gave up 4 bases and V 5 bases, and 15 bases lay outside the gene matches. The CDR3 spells CASSRGLARDEGTGELFF. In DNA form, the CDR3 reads TGTGCCAGCAGCCGCGGACTAGCCCGGGACGAGGGCACCGGGGAGCTGTTTTTT.

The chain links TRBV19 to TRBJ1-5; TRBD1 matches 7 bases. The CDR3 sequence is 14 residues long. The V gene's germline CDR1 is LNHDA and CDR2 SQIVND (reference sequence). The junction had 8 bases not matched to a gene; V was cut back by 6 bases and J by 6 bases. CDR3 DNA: TGTGCCAGTAGCAGTGACAGGGTATTTCAGCCCCAGCATTTT. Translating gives CASSSDRVFQPQHF.